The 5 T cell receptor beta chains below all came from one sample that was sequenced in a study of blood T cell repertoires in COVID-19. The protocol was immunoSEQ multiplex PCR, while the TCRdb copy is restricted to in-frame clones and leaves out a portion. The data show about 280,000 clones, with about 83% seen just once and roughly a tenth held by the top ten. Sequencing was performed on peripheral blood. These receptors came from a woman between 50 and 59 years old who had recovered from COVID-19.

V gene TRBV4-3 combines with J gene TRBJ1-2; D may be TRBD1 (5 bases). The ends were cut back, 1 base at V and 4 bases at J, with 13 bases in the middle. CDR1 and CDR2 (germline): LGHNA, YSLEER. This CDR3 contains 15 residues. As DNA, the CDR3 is TGCGCCAGCAGCCAAGGTGATCAGGGTCCCTATGGCTACACCTTC. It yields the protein CASSQGDQGPYGYTF.

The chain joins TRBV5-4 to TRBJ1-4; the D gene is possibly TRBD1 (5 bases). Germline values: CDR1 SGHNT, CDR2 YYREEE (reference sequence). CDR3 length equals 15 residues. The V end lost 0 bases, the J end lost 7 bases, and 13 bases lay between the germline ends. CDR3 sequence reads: CASSLGGRAVEKLFF. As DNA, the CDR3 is TGTGCCAGCAGCTTGGGCGGCAGGGCTGTTGAAAAACTGTTTTTT.

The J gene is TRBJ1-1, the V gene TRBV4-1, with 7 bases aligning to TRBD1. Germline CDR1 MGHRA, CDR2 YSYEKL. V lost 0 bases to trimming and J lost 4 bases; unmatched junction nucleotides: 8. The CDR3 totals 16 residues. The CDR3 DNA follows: TGCGCCAGCAGCCAAGAGGGTACAGGGGTTTTCACTGAAGCTTTCTTT. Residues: CASSQEGTGVFTEAFF.

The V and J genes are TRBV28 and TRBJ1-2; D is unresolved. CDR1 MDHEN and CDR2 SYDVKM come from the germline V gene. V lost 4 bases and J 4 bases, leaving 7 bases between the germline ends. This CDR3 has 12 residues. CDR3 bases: TGTGCCAGCAGTTCCCCAGTCTATGGCTACACCTTC. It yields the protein CASSSPVYGYTF.

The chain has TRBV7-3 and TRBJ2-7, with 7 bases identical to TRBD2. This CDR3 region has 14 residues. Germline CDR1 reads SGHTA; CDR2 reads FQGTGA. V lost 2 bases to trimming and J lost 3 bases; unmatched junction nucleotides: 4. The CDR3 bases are TGTGCCAGCAGCTTAGGGAGCGGGAACTACGAGCAGTACTTC. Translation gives CASSLGSGNYEQYF.